The clone carrying this T cell receptor (beta chain) has at least ten counts. Its antigen remains unidentified. The CDR3 spans 15 residues. The germline V and J ends were trimmed by 6 bases and 1 base, with 15 bases remaining between them. Per germline, CDR1 SGHAT and CDR2 FQNNGV. It was RNA transcripts that yielded the amplified TCR beta CDR3 regions. RT-PCR in the first round (using the HTBI primer set) targeted the TCR CDR3. TCRdb recomputed calls from the multiplex PCR reads with MiXCR, one row per CDR3 protein. The sample gives hundreds of thousands of distinct CDR3 sequences, just over 35% of which show up once; around 30% is in the top ten. The sample comes from a study of T cells in Graves' hyperthyroidism and ophthalmopathy. Study-wide results and limits: In simple terms, a model built on 13 V-J features told ophthalmopathy apart from stable hyperthyroidism. Blood shared most expanded thyroid clonotypes above 0.001.

Sequencing used blood. This sequence was found in a middle-aged woman with Graves' hyperthyroidism. The genes are TRBV11-2 and TRBJ1-1, with D possibly TRBD1 on 5 matching bases. The CDR3 region has the DNA TGTGCCAGCAGGGAACAGGATGGGGAGAACACTGAAGCTTTCTTT. Amino acid sequence: CASREQDGENTEAFF.